The 5 T cell receptor beta chains below were found in one sample sequenced in a study of blood T cell repertoires in COVID-19. TCRdb keeps only in-frame clones here, not all; method: immunoSEQ multiplex PCR. The repertoire consists of about 190,000 clones, with roughly 80% occurring once and the leading ten covering roughly 3.2%. The sequenced sample was PBMCs or T cells enriched from blood (not recorded which). The receptors here all came from a woman aged 25-40 years who had recovered from COVID-19.

The genes are TRBV28 and TRBJ2-3; 9 positions match TRBD1. With V trimmed by 5 bases and J by 5 bases, 5 bases remained unmatched. From germline, CDR1 is MDHEN and CDR2 SYDVKM. This CDR3 has 14 residues. The CDR3 sequence: CASSRTGELDTQYF. In DNA, the CDR3 is TGTGCCAGCAGTCGGACAGGGGAATTAGATACGCAGTATTTT.

This clone was counted only a few times. V gene TRBV21-1 combines with J gene TRBJ2-7; TRBD1 is the table's D call and was not checked against the DNA. TRBV21-1 is designated a pseudogene. This CDR3 comprises 15 residues. The CDR3 sequence is CASSHGTPRVGEQYV. The DNA for the CDR3 is TGTGCCAGCAGCCACGGGACACCCCGGGTTGGGGAGCAGTACGTC.

The chain recombines TRBV6-8 with TRBJ2-7; no reliable D call. Germline V gives CDR1 MNHGY, CDR2 SAAAGT. Trimming removed 2 bases from V and 2 bases from J, with 10 bases in between. The CDR3 has 14 residues. CDR3 in amino acids: CASSYGAAPYEQYV. The CDR3 bases are TGTGCCAGCAGTTACGGAGCCGCTCCCTACGAGCAGTACGTC.

The V gene is TRBV27, the J gene TRBJ1-2, with TRBD1 matching 9 bases. The CDR3 sequence is 13 residues long. With 6 bases clipped from V and 7 bases from J, the junction kept 6 bases outside the gene matches. Per germline, CDR1 MNHEY and CDR2 SMNVEV (reference sequence). The CDR3 here is CASSPQGALGYTF. As DNA, the CDR3 is TGTGCCAGCAGCCCACAGGGGGCCCTTGGCTACACCTTC.

The chain has TRBV7-2 and TRBJ2-7; 10 bases are shared with TRBD2. The CDR3 runs to 14 residues. V lost 5 bases and J lost 2; bases outside the gene matches: 3. Germline V gene lookup returns CDR1 SGHTA and CDR2 FQGNSA. The CDR3 nucleotides read TGTGCCAGCAGCCGGACTAGCGGTCCCTACGAGCAGTACGTC. Residues: CASSRTSGPYEQYV.